This TCR beta chain was recorded in a study of T cells expressing NK-cell markers. For the study at large: The study sequenced eight donors, seven HCMV-seropositive and one seronegative. Study findings and constraints: Dominant NKG2C+ clonotypes in over 5 donors made up roughly 1.0-7.0% of CD8+ T cells.

After re-calling the 5' RACE reads, TCRdb lists one entry per CDR3 protein, DNA absent. The data include under 600,000 distinct CDR3 sequences; the top ten clones carry 1.4%. On this clonotype itself: Its antigen is unidentified.

Germline lookup yields CDR1 MNHEY and CDR2 SVGAGI. CDR3 length: 14 residues. The receptor comes from a woman in her forties or fifties in good health. The genes are TRBV6-5 and TRBJ1-4; the D call of TRBD1 rests on TCRdb alone, since no DNA is present to check it. Sequencing used blood T cells: a sorted CD56 or NKG2C T cell subset, CD4+ or CD8+ T cells, or bulk PBMC T cells (not recorded which). The CDR3 spells CASSKQGRREKLFF.